The next 5 T cell receptor beta chains were all read from a single sample in a study of T cell responses to AZD1222 COVID-19 vaccine. The repertoire was sequenced with immunoSEQ multiplex PCR; TCRdb's copy has only in-frame clones and lacks some. In the table there are 150,000 to 200,000 clones, approximately 90% of which are singletons. The starting material was peripheral blood, obtained on day 0 of AZD1222 vaccination. The source is an adult in good health.

J is TRBJ1-2 and V is TRBV9; D remains unclear. From germline, CDR1 is SGDLS and CDR2 YYNGEE. Deletions cut 6 bases from V and 0 bases from J, with 12 bases between. This CDR3 spans 14 amino acids. This CDR3 reads CASKKELTNYGYTF. The CDR3 nucleotides read TGTGCCAGCAAGAAAGAGTTGACTAACTATGGCTACACCTTC.

The chain joins TRBV15 to TRBJ1-5; D not certain. This CDR3 spans 14 amino acids. The germline V gene has CDR1 LNHNV and CDR2 YYDKDF (reference sequence). V was trimmed by 0 bases and J by 4 bases, leaving 7 bases between them. The CDR3 nucleotides are TGTGCCACCAGCAGAGAGGCAGTGAATCAGCCCCAGCATTTT. Its translation is CATSREAVNQPQHF.

The CDR3 bases are TGTGCCAGTAGCAGGGGAGAGACGAACACCGGGGAGCTGTTTTTT. It codes for CASSRGETNTGELFF. The chain couples TRBV19 to TRBJ2-2, with a possible D match to TRBD1 (6 bases). The CDR3 contains 15 residues. Trimming left V 6 bases short and J 0 bases short, with 11 bases between. The germline V gene encodes CDR1 LNHDA and CDR2 SQIVND (reference sequence).

The chain combines TRBV19 with TRBJ1-2, with D possibly TRBD1 on 6 matching bases. Between the trimmed V and J ends, which lost 5 bases and 4 bases, there was a span of 11 bases. This CDR3 has 13 residues. CDR1 LNHDA and CDR2 SQIVND come from the germline V gene (reference sequence). The CDR3 spells CASSPQGFYGYTF. CDR3 in DNA: TGTGCCAGTAGTCCACAGGGATTCTATGGCTACACCTTC.

This clone has just a few counts. This chain links TRBV6-5 with TRBJ1-1; D is perhaps TRBD1 (5 bases). The CDR3 has 15 residues. Germline V gene sequence: CDR1 MNHEY, CDR2 SVGAGI. The ends were cut back, 2 bases at V and 3 bases at J, with 13 bases in the middle. CDR3 sequence: CASSYGGLLDTEAFF. CDR3 coding DNA: TGTGCCAGCAGTTACGGGGGACTCCTTGACACTGAAGCTTTCTTT.